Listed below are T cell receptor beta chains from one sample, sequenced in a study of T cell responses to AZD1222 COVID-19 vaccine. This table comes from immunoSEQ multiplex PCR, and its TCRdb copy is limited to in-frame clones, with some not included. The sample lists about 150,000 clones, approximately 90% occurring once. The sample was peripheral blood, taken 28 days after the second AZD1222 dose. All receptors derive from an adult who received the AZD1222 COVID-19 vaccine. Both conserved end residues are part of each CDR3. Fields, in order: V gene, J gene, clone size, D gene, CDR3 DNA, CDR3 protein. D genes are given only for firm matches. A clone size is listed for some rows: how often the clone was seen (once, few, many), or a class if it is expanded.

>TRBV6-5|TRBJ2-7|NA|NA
TGTGCCAGCAGTTATTGGACGGCGAGCTCCTACGAGCAGTACTTC
CASSYWTASSYEQYF
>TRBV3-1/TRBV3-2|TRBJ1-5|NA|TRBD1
TGTGCCAGCAGCCAAGGCCAGGGGGTAGGTCAGCCCCAGCATTTT
CASSQGQGVGQPQHF
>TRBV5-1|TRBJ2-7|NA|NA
TGCGCCAGCAGCTTGCAGGGGACCTCCTACGAGCAGTACTTC
CASSLQGTSYEQYF
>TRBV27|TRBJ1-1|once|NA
TGTGCCAGCAGTTTGGGTCTGGGCACTGAAGCTTTCTTT
CASSLGLGTEAFF
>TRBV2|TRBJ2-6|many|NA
TGTGCCAGCAGCCCTGTTGGCTCTGGGGCCAACGTCCTGACTTTC
CASSPVGSGANVLTF
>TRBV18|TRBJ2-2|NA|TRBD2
TGTGCCAGCTCACAATCGAGGGGGACTAGCGCCCCCGGGGAGCTGTTTTTT
CASSQSRGTSAPGELFF
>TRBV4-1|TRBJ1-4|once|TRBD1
TGCGCCAGCAGCCAAGCTAAGGGGGCGCTTAATGAAAAACTGTTTTTT
CASSQAKGALNEKLFF
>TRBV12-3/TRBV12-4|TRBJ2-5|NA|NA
TGTGCCAGCAGTCTTGTGGTGGAGACCCAGTACTTC
CASSLVVETQYF
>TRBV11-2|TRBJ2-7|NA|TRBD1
TGTGCCAGCAGCTTCCTCCGGGACAGGACCTACGAGCAGTACTTC
CASSFLRDRTYEQYF
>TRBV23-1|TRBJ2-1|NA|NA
TGCGCCAGCAGTCAGGAGAGCTCCTACAATGAGCAGTTCTTC
CASSQESSYNEQFF
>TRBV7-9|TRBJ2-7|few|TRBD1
TGTGCCAGCAGCCGGGGACAGGGGAGAATCTACGAGCAGTACTTC
CASSRGQGRIYEQYF
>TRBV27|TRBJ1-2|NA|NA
TGTGCCAGCAGTTTTAGAGGATCAGGGGGCTACACCTTC
CASSFRGSGGYTF
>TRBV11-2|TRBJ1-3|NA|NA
TGTGCCAGCAGCTTTATGGGGGCCGGCAGCGGAGCTGGAAACACCATATATTTT
CASSFMGAGSGAGNTIYF
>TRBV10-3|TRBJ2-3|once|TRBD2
TGTGCCATCAGTGAGTCGATTCTAGCGGGCGCAGATACGCAGTATTTT
CAISESILAGADTQYF
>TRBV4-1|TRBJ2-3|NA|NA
TGCGCCAGCAGCCAAGAAGAGTTGGCGGGAGATACGCAGTATTTT
CASSQEELAGDTQYF
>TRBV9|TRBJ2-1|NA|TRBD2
TGTGCCAGCAGCGTAGGTCTGGGAATTCAAGTAGCGGGAGGGCCTAGATCCTACAATGAGCAGTTCTTC
CASSVGLGIQVAGGPRSYNEQFF
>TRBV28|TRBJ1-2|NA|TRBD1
TGTGCCAGCACGACTCGGCGGGACAGGGTAGGCTACACCTTC
CASTTRRDRVGYTF
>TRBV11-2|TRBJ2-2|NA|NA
TGTGCCAGCAGCTTAGGGGAGCTGTTTTTT
CASSLGELFF
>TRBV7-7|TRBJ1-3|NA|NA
TGTGCCAGCAGCTTAGCGGGTGGAAACACCATATATTTT
CASSLAGGNTIYF
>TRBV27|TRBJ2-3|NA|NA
TGTGCCAGCAGCCTGGAGAGGGGTGCAGATACGCAGTATTTT
CASSLERGADTQYF
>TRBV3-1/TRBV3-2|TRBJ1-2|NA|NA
TGTGCCAGCAGATTAGGACAGAACTATGGCTACACCTTC
CASRLGQNYGYTF
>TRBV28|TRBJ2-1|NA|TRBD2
TGTGCCAGCAGTTTAATGGGACTAGCGGGGCTCAATGAGCAGTTCTTC
CASSLMGLAGLNEQFF
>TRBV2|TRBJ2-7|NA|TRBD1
TGTGCCAGCAGTAGACAGGGGCCCCCTTACGAGCAGTACTTC
CASSRQGPPYEQYF
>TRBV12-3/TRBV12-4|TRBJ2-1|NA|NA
TGTGCCAGCAGTTTGCGGCGGACCAATGAGCAGTTCTTC
CASSLRRTNEQFF
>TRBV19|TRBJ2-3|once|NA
TGTGCCAGTAGTATCGAGACAGGCTGGAGCACAGATACGCAGTATTTT
CASSIETGWSTDTQYF
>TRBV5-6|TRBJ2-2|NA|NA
TGTGCCAGCAGCTTCGACATCCGGGAGCTGTTTTTT
CASSFDIRELFF
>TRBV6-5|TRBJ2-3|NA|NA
TGTGCCAGCAGTTACTCTTCGGGCGGTACAGATACGCAGTATTTT
CASSYSSGGTDTQYF
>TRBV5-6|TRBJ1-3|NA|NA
TGTGCCAGCAGCTTCCTCACAGGGTCTACTGGAAACACCATATATTTT
CASSFLTGSTGNTIYF
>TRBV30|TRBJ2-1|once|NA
TGTGCCTGGAGTACGAGCTCCTACAATGAGCAGTTCTTC
CAWSTSSYNEQFF
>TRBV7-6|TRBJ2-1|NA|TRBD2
TGTGCCAGCAGACCCACCTCAATCGCCGGCGGACTAGCCCATGAGCAGTTCTTC
CASRPTSIAGGLAHEQFF
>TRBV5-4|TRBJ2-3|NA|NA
TGTGCCAGCAGCTTGTATTACGGCGGGGTTAGCACAGATACGCAGTATTTT
CASSLYYGGVSTDTQYF